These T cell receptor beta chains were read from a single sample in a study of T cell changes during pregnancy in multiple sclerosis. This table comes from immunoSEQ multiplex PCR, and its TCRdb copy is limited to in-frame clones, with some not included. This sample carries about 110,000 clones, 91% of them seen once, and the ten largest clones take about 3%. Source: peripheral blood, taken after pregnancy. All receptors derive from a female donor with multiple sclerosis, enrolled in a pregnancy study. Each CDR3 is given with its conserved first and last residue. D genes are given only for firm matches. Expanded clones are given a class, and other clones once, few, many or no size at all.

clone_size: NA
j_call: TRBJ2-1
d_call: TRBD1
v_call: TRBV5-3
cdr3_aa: CARSWPGQGPNEQFF
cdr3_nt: TGTGCCAGAAGCTGGCCGGGACAGGGTCCCAATGAGCAGTTCTTC

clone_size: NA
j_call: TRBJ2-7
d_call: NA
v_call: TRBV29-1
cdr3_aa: CSVDKSGAWGYEQYF
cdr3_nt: TGCAGCGTTGATAAATCAGGGGCCTGGGGTTACGAGCAGTACTTC

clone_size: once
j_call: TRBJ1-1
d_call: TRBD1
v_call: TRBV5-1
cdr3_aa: CASSLGQGATEAFF
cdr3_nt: TGCGCCAGCAGCTTGGGACAGGGGGCGACTGAAGCTTTCTTT

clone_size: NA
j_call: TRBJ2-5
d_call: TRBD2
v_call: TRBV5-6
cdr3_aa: CASSLLRTSGGKETQYF
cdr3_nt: TGTGCCAGCAGCTTGCTGCGGACTAGCGGGGGGAAAGAGACCCAGTACTTC

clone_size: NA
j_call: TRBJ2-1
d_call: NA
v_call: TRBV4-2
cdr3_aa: CASSQDRTTEQFF
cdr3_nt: TGTGCCAGCAGCCAGGACCGGACTACTGAGCAGTTCTTC

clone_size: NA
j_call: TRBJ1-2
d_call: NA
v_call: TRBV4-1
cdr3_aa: CASSQSPHLGIYGYTF
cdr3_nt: TGCGCCAGCAGCCAAAGCCCCCACCTTGGTATCTATGGCTACACCTTC

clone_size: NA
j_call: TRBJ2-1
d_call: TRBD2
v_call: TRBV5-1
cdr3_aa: CASSLVAGGSYNEQFF
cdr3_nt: TGCGCCAGCAGCTTGGTCGCGGGGGGCTCCTACAATGAGCAGTTCTTC

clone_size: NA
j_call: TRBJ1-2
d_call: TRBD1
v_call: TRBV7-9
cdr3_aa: CASSPRDRVNYGYTF
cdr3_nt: TGTGCCAGCAGCCCCCGGGACAGAGTTAACTATGGCTACACCTTC

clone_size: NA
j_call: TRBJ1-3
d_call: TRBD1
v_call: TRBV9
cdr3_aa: CASSAQGESGNTIYF
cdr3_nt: TGTGCCAGCAGCGCTCAGGGGGAGAGTGGAAACACCATATATTTT

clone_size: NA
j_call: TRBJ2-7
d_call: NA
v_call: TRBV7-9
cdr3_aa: CASGQSEGYEQYF
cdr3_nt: TGTGCCAGCGGACAGTCTGAAGGGTACGAGCAGTACTTC

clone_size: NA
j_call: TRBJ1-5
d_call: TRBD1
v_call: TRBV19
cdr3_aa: CASSPGQGLQPQHF
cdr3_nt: TGTGCCAGTAGTCCCGGACAGGGGCTGCAGCCCCAGCATTTT

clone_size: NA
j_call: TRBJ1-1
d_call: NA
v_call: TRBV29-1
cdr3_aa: CSVQGRMNTEAFF
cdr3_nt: TGCAGCGTTCAGGGGAGAATGAACACTGAAGCTTTCTTT

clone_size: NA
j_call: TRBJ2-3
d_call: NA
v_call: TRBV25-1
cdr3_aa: CASSTIQGGFADTQYF
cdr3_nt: TGTGCCAGCAGTACCATACAGGGTGGGTTTGCAGATACGCAGTATTTT

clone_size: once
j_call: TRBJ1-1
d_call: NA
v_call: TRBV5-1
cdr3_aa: CASSLSPREAFF
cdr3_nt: TGCGCCAGCAGCTTGTCCCCGCGTGAAGCTTTCTTT

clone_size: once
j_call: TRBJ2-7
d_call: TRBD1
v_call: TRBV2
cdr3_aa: CASMGTGRHEQYF
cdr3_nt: TGTGCCAGCATGGGGACAGGGAGACACGAGCAGTACTTC

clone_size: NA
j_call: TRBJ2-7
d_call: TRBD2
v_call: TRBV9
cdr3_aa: CASSAFSGSTYEQYF
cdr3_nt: TGTGCCAGCAGCGCCTTTAGCGGGAGTACCTACGAGCAGTACTTC